These 5 T cell receptor beta chains share one sample of origin, sequenced in a study of cytomegalovirus exposure and HLA in healthy donors. The study ran its PCR with 60 Vbeta and 13 Jbeta primers. The assay was immunoSEQ multiplex PCR, and TCRdb's table has in-frame clones only and misses some. The repertoire holds around 100,000 clones, about 80% seen once, with approximately 5% in the top ten. The sequencing input was PBMCs. These receptor sequences come from a woman aged 25-40 years in good health and CMV-seropositive.

The gene calls are TRBV5-1 and TRBJ1-2; a weak D match, TRBD1 (5 bases). Per the germline V gene, CDR1 is SGHRS and CDR2 is YFSETQ. Trimming took 4 bases from V and 5 from J, leaving 6 bases between them. The CDR3 loop spans 11 amino acids. The CDR3 here is CASSPGYGYTF. CDR3 in DNA: TGCGCCAGCAGCCCAGGGTATGGCTACACCTTC.

The chain employs TRBV2 and TRBJ1-5, with D uncertain. From germline, CDR1 is SNHLY and CDR2 FYNNEI. The CDR3 extends over 16 amino acids. The V and J ends lost 3 bases and 7 bases respectively, with 19 bases between them. The CDR3 sequence is CASSDLLDAEEQPQHF. The CDR3, as DNA: TGTGCCAGCAGTGACCTTCTCGACGCAGAGGAGCAGCCCCAGCATTTT. Supplemented by reference TRBV2 and TRBJ1-5, the full variable domain reads EPEVTQTPSHQVTQMGQEVILRCVPISNHLYFYWYRQILGQKVEFLVSFYNNEISEKSEIFDDQFSVERPDGSNFTLKIRSTKLEDSAMYFCASSDLLDAEEQPQHFGDGTRLSIL.

The chain uses TRBV4-2 and TRBJ2-1; the match to TRBD2 covers 10 bases. The germline V gene has CDR1 LGHNA and CDR2 YNFKEQ. V was pared by 0 bases and J by 4 bases, with 9 bases of the junction left unmatched. The CDR3 length is 18 residues. The chain's CDR3 is CASSQDPLAGGKYNEQFF. The CDR3 DNA reads TGTGCCAGCAGCCAAGACCCTTTAGCGGGGGGAAAGTACAATGAGCAGTTCTTC.

The rearrangement joins TRBV2 to TRBJ1-1; D call uncertain. Germline CDR1 reads SNHLY; CDR2 reads FYNNEI. This CDR3 region has 11 residues. Trimming removed 10 bases at V and 11 bases at J, with 17 bases between. As DNA, the CDR3 is TGTGCCACCCTATACGGGTCAAAGGCTTTCTTT. Amino acid sequence: CATLYGSKAFF. Based on the CDR3 plus reference TRBV2 and TRBJ1-1, the full variable domain is EPEVTQTPSHQVTQMGQEVILRCVPISNHLYFYWYRQILGQKVEFLVSFYNNEISEKSEIFDDQFSVERPDGSNFTLKIRSTKLEDSAMYFCATLYGSKAFFGQGTRLTVV.

The chain has TRBV19 and TRBJ2-6; 7 bases agree with TRBD1. V shed 11 bases and J 0 bases; nucleotides not matched to a gene: 10. The CDR3 covers 16 residues. CDR1 and CDR2 (germline): LNHDA, SQIVND (reference sequence). The CDR3 DNA follows: TGTGCCTCCGTGGGGGACAGTTTCTCTGGGGCCAACGTCCTGACTTTC. The encoded protein is CASVGDSFSGANVLTF.